This T cell receptor (beta chain) was sequenced during a study of cytomegalovirus exposure and HLA in healthy donors. The study, taken as a whole, reports: Cytomegalovirus status was reportedly diagnosed by the classifier with high sensitivity and specificity. Associated with HLA alleles at 0.05 false discovery rate in a later analysis were over 15,000 TCR beta sequences. Sequencing likely produced, as an artifact, a cluster of highly shared sequence variants.

Primers: 60 Vbeta forward and 13 Jbeta reverse. The method was immunoSEQ multiplex PCR; TCRdb's version includes in-frame clones alone and lacks a portion of them. Of about 120,000 clones listed, around 86% are singletons. Germline values: CDR1 MNHEY, CDR2 SMNVEV (reference sequence). This CDR3 spans 16 amino acids. Trimming took 4 bases from V and 4 from J; bases not matched to a gene: 7. A note on this clone: Its target is not known.

The sequencing sample was made of PBMCs. This receptor was obtained from a woman in her 30s in good health and CMV-seronegative. This chain uses TRBV27 with TRBJ1-1; 12 nucleotides agree with TRBD1. The CDR3 nucleotides are TGTGCCAGCAGTTGGGGACAGGGGGCGATGGGCACTGAAGCTTTCTTT. It encodes CASSWGQGAMGTEAFF.